This T cell receptor (beta chain) was obtained from a study of T cells in localized non-small cell lung cancer. Study-level results: Longer overall survival associated with higher blood T cell density; shorter survival with higher adjacent-lung clonality. Uninvolved nearby lung showed the greatest T cell clonality, exceeding that found in tumor.

Germline values: CDR1 MNHEY, CDR2 SMNVEV (reference sequence). This CDR3 is built from 13 residues. The ends were cut back, 0 bases at V and 4 bases at J, with 6 bases in the middle. Clones were sequenced by immunoSEQ multiplex PCR, and TCRdb holds only the in-frame ones, with some missing. The repertoire includes 65,000 to 95,000 clones, around three quarters of them detected once, and about 19% sits in the top ten. Turning to this clone: Antigen: not known.

This material consisted of PBMCs, taken before any cancer treatment. V and J are TRBV27 and TRBJ2-5; the D is unclear. The receptor's source is a man aged 40 to 75 with stage II squamous cell lung carcinoma. CDR3: CASSLSGVETQYF. CDR3 DNA: TGTGCCAGCAGTTTATCAGGCGTAGAGACCCAGTACTTC.